This TCR beta chain was retrieved from a study of technical replicates of blood from a few donors. Assay: immunoSEQ multiplex PCR; the TCRdb copy retains only in-frame clones and omits some. The sample carries approximately 82,000 clones, around 96% recorded once. Germline V CDR1 and CDR2: SGHTA, FQGTGA. The length of the CDR3 is 13 residues. V was clipped by 0 bases and J by 2 bases, with 4 bases between them. The source is a human donor in good health. The chain joins TRBV7-3 to TRBJ2-5; D is undetermined. The sample taken for sequencing was T cells isolated from PBMCs. The CDR3 region has the DNA TGTGCCAGCAGCTTAACGTATCAAGAGACCCAGTACTTC. Translated: CASSLTYQETQYF.